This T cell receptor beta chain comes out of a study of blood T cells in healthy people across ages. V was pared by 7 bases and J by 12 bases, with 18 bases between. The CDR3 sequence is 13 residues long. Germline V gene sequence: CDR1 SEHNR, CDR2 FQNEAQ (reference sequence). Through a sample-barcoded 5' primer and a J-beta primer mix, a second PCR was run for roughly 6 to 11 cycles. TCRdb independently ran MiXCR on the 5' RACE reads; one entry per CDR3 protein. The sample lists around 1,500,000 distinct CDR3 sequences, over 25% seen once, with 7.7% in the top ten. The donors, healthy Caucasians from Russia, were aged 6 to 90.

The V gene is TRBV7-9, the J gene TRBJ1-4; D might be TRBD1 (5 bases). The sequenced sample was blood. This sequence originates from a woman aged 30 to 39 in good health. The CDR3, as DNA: TGTGCCAGCAACGGAGGGACCTTGGGGGAACTGTTTTTT. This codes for CASNGGTLGELFF.